The entry below describes one T cell receptor (beta chain). This sample is drawn from a study of blood T cell repertoires in COVID-19. The wider study: The United States, Italy and Spain were the sources of the acute and convalescent COVID-19 samples. Sample material is recorded as cDNA or gDNA derived from T cells, B-cell-depleted T cells, or PBMCs.

As processed by the authors: Amplification of reference gene primers provided the estimated nucleated cell counts. The method was immunoSEQ multiplex PCR; TCRdb's version includes in-frame clones alone and lacks a portion of them. D and trimming were read from the DNA, whereas the V and J calls and clone size are those reported in that table. The sample yields approximately 50,000 clones, 82% seen once. Sequenced: peripheral blood. The receptor was derived from an elderly man with COVID-19, enrolled during active disease.

CDR3 in amino acids: CASSPRRGGLLNEQFF. CDR3 DNA sequence: TGTGCCAGCAGCCCACGGAGGGGAGGGCTTTTGAATGAGCAGTTCTTC. The chain links TRBV11-2 to TRBJ2-1; 7 positions match TRBD2. Germline loops: CDR1 SGHAT, CDR2 FQNNGV. This CDR3 is built from 16 residues. The V segment lost 5 bases and the J segment 7 bases; nucleotides outside the gene matches: 14. Full variable domain (missing parts from reference TRBV11-2 and TRBJ2-1): EAGVAQSPRYKIIEKRQSVAFWCNPISGHATLYWYQQILGQGPKLLIQFQNNGVVDDSQLPKDRFSAERLKGVDSTLKIQPAKLEDSAVYLCASSPRRGGLLNEQFFGPGTRLTVL.